This T cell receptor (beta chain) comes out of a study of blood T cell repertoires in COVID-19. Across the study: Samples came from the United States, Italy and Spain, spanning acute and convalescent COVID-19. PBMCs, B-cell-depleted T cells, or T cells were the source of the cDNA or gDNA that made up the material.

This clone was recorded once. Germline V gives CDR1 SGHRS, CDR2 YFSETQ. With V trimmed by 7 bases and J by 1 base, 6 bases remained unmatched. CDR3 length: 14 residues. Using immunoSEQ multiplex PCR, the repertoire was profiled, and TCRdb retains in-frame clones only, with some absent. The data hold about 87,000 clones, with 75% to 90% observed a single time. Sequenced input: peripheral blood. V gene TRBV5-1 combines with J gene TRBJ2-5, with TRBD1 identical over 8 bases. The TCR was taken from a woman aged 80 or older with active or convalescent COVID-19. CDR3 in DNA: TGCGCCAGCGGACCAGGACAGGGCCAAGAGACCCAGTACTTC. This sequence encodes CASGPGQGQETQYF.